A selection of T cell receptor beta chains follows, all from one sample in a study of shared T cell receptors in the human thymus. The repertoire was sequenced with immunoSEQ multiplex PCR; TCRdb's copy has only in-frame clones and lacks some. The table includes around 730,000 clones, approximately 83% detected once. These same records also appear under a second study, on human thymus T cells.

The sample consisted of thymocytes. The receptors derive from a girl under three years old with a congenital heart defect. CDR3s include the opening cysteine and the closing phenylalanine or tryptophan. The D gene is left open where the match is weak. Clone size, where shown, is once, few, many, or a class for clones that have expanded.

cdr3_nt | cdr3_aa | cdr3_length | v_call | clone_size | j_call | d_call
TGCGCCAGCAGCCAAGGGCTAAAAGGGGAAGCTAGCGACCAGTACTTC | CASSQGLKGEASDQYF | 16 | TRBV4-1 | few | TRBJ2-5 | NA
TGTGCCAGCAGTTACCAAAACAGGGGAAGGGACACTGAAGCTTTCTTT | CASSYQNRGRDTEAFF | 16 | TRBV6-5 | NA | TRBJ1-1 | TRBD1
TGTGCCAGCATCCAACAGGGGGGAGTAGGTGAAAAACTGTTTTTT | CASIQQGGVGEKLFF | 15 | TRBV7-9 | NA | TRBJ1-4 | TRBD1
TGCGCCAGCAGTGAGGTCAGGGGATCATCCTACGAGCAGTACTTC | CASSEVRGSSYEQYF | 15 | TRBV10-2 | NA | TRBJ2-7 | NA
TGTGCCAGCAGCCCCCACAGGACTAGCGGGGGGTCAGATACGCAGTATTTT | CASSPHRTSGGSDTQYF | 17 | TRBV14 | NA | TRBJ2-3 | TRBD2
TGTGCCAGCAGCCCCCTCCGGCACGGCGGATACGAGACCCAGTACTTC | CASSPLRHGGYETQYF | 16 | TRBV7-2 | NA | TRBJ2-5 | NA
TGTGCCAGCAGCTTAGGCACGGTGACCGGGGAGCTGTTTTTT | CASSLGTVTGELFF | 14 | TRBV7-6 | NA | TRBJ2-2 | NA
TGCGCCAGCAGCCAAGACCGACAGTCTAACTATGGCTACACCTTC | CASSQDRQSNYGYTF | 15 | TRBV4-3 | NA | TRBJ1-2 | NA
TGTGCCAGCAGAGAACAGGGGCTAATTTACAATGAGCAGTTCTTC | CASREQGLIYNEQFF | 15 | TRBV27 | once | TRBJ2-1 | TRBD1
TGTGCCAGCAGCCCGGGACAGGGGACTAACACTGAAGCTTTCTTT | CASSPGQGTNTEAFF | 15 | TRBV7-9 | NA | TRBJ1-1 | TRBD1
TGTGCCAGCAGTGACTCGTTCCCGAGGGCCTACAATGAGCAGTTCTTC | CASSDSFPRAYNEQFF | 16 | TRBV6-4 | NA | TRBJ2-1 | NA
TGTGCCACCCCACGAGGGCAGGGGCAAGCTTTCTTT | CATPRGQGQAFF | 12 | TRBV2 | NA | TRBJ1-1 | NA
TGCGCCAGCAGCTCCACCCCTCACAGGGGGCAAGGCTACGAGCAGTACTTC | CASSSTPHRGQGYEQYF | 17 | TRBV5-1 | NA | TRBJ2-7 | TRBD1
TGTGCCAGAAGCACGACAGCGGGTGGGACGCCGGGCACTGAAGCTTTCTTT | CARSTTAGGTPGTEAFF | 17 | TRBV5-3 | few | TRBJ1-1 | NA
TGTGCCAGCAGCTGGGGACAGGGGAATGAAAAACTGTTTTTT | CASSWGQGNEKLFF | 14 | TRBV28 | NA | TRBJ1-4 | TRBD1
TGTGCCAGCAGCTTCGGAAACGGGACAGGGGTGTATGAGCAGTACTTC | CASSFGNGTGVYEQYF | 16 | TRBV5-4 | NA | TRBJ2-7 | TRBD1
TGTGCCAGTAGTCTCCTAGGGACAGTAAGGGACACCATATATTTT | CASSLLGTVRDTIYF | 15 | TRBV19 | NA | TRBJ1-3 | TRBD1
TGCGCCAGCAGCGGGGAGGACAATGAGCAGTTCTTC | CASSGEDNEQFF | 12 | TRBV5-1 | NA | TRBJ2-1 | NA
TGTGCCAGCTCCCCGGGGAGGGTCACTGAAGCTTTCTTT | CASSPGRVTEAFF | 13 | TRBV18 | NA | TRBJ1-1 | NA
TGTGCCAGCAGTTTCGCCGCTCATTCCCGGGGTGTTTCCTACGAGCAGTACTTC | CASSFAAHSRGVSYEQYF | 18 | TRBV27 | NA | TRBJ2-7 | NA
TGTGCCAGCAGTGAGGAACTAGCGGGGGTTTGGGAGACCCAGTACTTC | CASSEELAGVWETQYF | 16 | TRBV2 | few | TRBJ2-5 | TRBD2
TGTGCCATCAGTGTAGCAGACGAGCAGTACTTC | CAISVADEQYF | 11 | TRBV10-3 | once | TRBJ2-7 | NA
TGCGCCAGCAGCCTTTTAAGCGGGGGGTCGGATACGCAGTATTTT | CASSLLSGGSDTQYF | 15 | TRBV4-1 | NA | TRBJ2-3 | TRBD2